This T cell receptor (beta chain) was recovered during a study of T cell changes during pregnancy in multiple sclerosis. The table came from immunoSEQ multiplex PCR; TCRdb's copy has only in-frame clones and leaves some out. The table shows about 53,000 clones, with about 92% occurring only once. The material sequenced was CD8+ T cells from peripheral blood mononuclear cells, taken before pregnancy. This clonotype originated in a female donor with multiple sclerosis, enrolled in a pregnancy study.

In DNA form, the CDR3 reads TGTGCCGCGGCGGGGAGCAATCAGCCCCAGCATTTT. Its protein is CAAAGSNQPQHF. V and J are TRBV7-9 and TRBJ1-5; D is ambiguous. V was pared by 11 bases and J by 1 base, with 9 bases between. Looked up from germline, CDR1 is SEHNR and CDR2 is FQNEAQ (reference sequence). CDR3 length: 12 residues. The full variable domain, in which reference TRBV7-9 and TRBJ1-5 provide the parts outside the CDR3, is DTGVSQNPRHKITKRGQNVTFRCDPISEHNRLYWYRQTLGQGPEFLTYFQNEAQLEKSRLLSDRFSAERPKGSFSTLEIQRTEQGDSAMYLCAAAGSNQPQHFGDGTRLSIL.